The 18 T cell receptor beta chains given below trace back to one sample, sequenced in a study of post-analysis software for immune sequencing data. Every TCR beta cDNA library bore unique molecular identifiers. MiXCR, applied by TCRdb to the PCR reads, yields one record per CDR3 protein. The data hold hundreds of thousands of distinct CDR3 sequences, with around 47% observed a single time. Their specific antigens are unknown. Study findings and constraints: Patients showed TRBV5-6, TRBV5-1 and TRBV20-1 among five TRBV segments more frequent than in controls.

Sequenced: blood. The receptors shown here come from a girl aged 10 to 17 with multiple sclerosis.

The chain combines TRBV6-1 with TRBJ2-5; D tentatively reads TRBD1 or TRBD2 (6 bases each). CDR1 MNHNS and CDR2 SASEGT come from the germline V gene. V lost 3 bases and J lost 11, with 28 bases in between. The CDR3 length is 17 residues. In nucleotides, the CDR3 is TGTGCCAGCAGTGAGACTTCGCTCTCTGGGGGGCGGAATGAGCAGTACTTC. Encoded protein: CASSETSLSGGRNEQYF.

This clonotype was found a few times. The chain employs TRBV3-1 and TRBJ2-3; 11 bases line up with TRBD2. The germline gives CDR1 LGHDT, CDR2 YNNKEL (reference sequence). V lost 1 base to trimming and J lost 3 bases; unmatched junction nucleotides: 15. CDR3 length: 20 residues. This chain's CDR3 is CASSQVGGLADAGETDTQYF. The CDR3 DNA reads TGTGCCAGCAGCCAAGTGGGGGGACTAGCGGACGCCGGCGAGACAGATACGCAGTATTTT.

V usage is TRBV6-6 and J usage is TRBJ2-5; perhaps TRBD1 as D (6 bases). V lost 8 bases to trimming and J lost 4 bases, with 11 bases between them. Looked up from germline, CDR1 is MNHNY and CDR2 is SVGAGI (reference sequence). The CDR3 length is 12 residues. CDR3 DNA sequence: TGTGCCAGCCTGAAACAGGGAGAGACCCAGTACTTC. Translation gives CASLKQGETQYF.

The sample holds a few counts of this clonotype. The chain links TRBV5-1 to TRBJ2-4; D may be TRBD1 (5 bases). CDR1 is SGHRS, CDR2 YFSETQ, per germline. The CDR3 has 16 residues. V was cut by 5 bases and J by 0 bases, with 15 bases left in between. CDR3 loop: CASSLTDSLAKNIQYF. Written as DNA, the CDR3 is TGCGCCAGCAGTTTGACAGACTCTCTAGCCAAAAACATTCAGTACTTC.

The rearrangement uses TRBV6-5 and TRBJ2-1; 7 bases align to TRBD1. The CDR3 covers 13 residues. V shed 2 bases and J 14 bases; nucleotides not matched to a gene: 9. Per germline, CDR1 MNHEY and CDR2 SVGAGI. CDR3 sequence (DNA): TGTGCCAGCAGTTACCCCGGCCGCGACAGGGAGTTCTTC. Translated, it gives CASSYPGRDREFF.

This CDR3 reads CASSPLTGIYGYTF. The DNA of the CDR3 is TGTGCCAGCAGTCCTCTGACAGGGATCTATGGCTACACCTTC. The V call is TRBV28, the J call TRBJ1-2, with 7 bases identical to TRBD1. This CDR3 spans 14 amino acids. Germline CDR1 MDHEN, CDR2 SYDVKM. V shed 5 bases and J 4 bases; nucleotides not matched to a gene: 7.

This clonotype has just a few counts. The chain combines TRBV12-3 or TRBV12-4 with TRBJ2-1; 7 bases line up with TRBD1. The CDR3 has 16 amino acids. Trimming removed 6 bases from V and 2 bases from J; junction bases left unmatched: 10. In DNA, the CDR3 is TGTGCCAGCAGGAACAGGGGAAAGTACCCCTACAATGAGCAGTTCTTC. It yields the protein CASRNRGKYPYNEQFF.

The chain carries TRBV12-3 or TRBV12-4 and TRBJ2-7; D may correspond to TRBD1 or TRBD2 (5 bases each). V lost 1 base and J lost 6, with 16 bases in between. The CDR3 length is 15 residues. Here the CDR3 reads CASSLGFVRGAEQYF. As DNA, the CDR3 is TGTGCCAGCAGTTTAGGGTTCGTTCGAGGGGCCGAGCAGTACTTC.

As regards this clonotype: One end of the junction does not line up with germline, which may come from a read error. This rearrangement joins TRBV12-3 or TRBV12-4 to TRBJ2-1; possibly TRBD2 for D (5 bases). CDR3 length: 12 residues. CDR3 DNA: TGTGCCAGCAGGATCAACACCGGGGAGCTGTTCTTC. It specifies CASRINTGELFF.

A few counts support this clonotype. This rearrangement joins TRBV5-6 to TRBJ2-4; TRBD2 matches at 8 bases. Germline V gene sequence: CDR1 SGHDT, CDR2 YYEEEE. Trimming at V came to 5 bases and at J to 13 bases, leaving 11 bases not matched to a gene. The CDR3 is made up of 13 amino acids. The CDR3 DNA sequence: TGTGCCAGCAGACCGGGGACTAGATGGCCCCAGTACTTC. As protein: CASRPGTRWPQYF.

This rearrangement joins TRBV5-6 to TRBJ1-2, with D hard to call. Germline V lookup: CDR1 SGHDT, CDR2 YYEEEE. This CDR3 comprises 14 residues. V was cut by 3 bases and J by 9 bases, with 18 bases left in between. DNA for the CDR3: TGTGCCAGCAGCTCGCCGGGAAAGTCTATGCGCTACACCTTC. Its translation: CASSSPGKSMRYTF.

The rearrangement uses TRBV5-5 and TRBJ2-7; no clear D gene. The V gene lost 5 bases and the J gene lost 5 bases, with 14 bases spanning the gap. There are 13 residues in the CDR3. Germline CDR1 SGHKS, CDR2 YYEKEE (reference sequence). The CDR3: CASRARRSHEQYF. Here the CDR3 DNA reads TGTGCCAGCAGGGCCCGGCGGTCCCACGAGCAGTACTTC.

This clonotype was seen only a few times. The CDR3 DNA follows: TGCAGCGTTGAAGCCCACGGGGAGACCCAGTACTTC. Encoded protein: CSVEAHGETQYF. This chain joins TRBV29-1 and TRBJ2-5; D not certain. The CDR3 extends over 12 amino acids. Trimming cost V 1 base and J 5 bases, with 8 bases left between them. Germline V gene data show CDR1 as SQVTM and CDR2 as ANQGSEA.

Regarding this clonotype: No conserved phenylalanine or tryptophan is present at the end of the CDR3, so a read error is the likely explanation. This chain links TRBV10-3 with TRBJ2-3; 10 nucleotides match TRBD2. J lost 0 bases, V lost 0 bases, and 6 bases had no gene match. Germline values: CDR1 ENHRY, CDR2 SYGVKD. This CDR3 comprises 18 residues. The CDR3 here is CAISESPLAGISTDTQYC. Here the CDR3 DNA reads TGTGCCATCAGTGAGTCCCCACTAGCGGGGATTAGCACAGATACGCAGTATTGT.

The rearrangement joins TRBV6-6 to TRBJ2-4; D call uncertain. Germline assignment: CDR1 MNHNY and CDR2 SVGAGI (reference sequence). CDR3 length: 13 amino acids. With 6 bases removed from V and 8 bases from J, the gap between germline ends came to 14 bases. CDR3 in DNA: TGTGCCAGCAGACCTGACCCTTTGGACATTCAGTACTTC. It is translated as CASRPDPLDIQYF.

CDR3 nucleotide sequence: TGTGCCAGCAGTCCCCGGGGACAGGGGAGGTTCGAGCAGTACTTC. Amino acid sequence: CASSPRGQGRFEQYF. V and J are TRBV6-5 and TRBJ2-5; 10 bases align to TRBD1. TRBJ2-7 matches the DNA end more closely, so the J call is doubtful. Germline V gene data show CDR1 as MNHEY and CDR2 as SVGAGI. This CDR3 region has 15 residues.

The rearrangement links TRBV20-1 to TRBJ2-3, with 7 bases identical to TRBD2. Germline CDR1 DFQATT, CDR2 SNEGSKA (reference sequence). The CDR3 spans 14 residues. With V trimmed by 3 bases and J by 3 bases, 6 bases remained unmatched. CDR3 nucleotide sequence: TGCAGTGCTAGTGCGCGGGGAGGGACAGATACGCAGTATTTT. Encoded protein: CSASARGGTDTQYF.

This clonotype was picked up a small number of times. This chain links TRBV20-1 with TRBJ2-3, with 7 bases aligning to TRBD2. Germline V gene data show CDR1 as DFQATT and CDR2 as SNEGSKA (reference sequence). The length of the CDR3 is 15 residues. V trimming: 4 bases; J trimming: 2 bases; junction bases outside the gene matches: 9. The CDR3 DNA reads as TGCAGTGCTAAGTCCAGCGGGGCATACACAGATACGCAGTATTTT. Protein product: CSAKSSGAYTDTQYF.